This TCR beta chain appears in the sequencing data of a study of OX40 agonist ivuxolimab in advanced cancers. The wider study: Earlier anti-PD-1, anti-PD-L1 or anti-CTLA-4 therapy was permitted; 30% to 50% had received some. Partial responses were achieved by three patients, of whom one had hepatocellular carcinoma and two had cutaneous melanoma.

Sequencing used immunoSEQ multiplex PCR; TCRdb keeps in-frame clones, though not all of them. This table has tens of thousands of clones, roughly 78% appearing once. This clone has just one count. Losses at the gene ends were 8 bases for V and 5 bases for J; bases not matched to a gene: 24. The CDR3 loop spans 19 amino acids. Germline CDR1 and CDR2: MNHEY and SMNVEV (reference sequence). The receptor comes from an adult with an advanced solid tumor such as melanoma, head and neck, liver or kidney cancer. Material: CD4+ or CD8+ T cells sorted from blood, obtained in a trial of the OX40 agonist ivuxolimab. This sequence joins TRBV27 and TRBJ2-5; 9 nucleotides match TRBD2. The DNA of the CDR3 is TGTGCCAGCTCACGGCCGCTTTCGGGCGGGAGGGCCCCATCGGAGACCCAGTACTTC. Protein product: CASSRPLSGGRAPSETQYF.